This is a list of T cell receptor beta chains from one sample in a study of CD8 T cells in Susac syndrome. In TCRdb, the immunoSEQ multiplex PCR reads were re-called with MiXCR into one record per CDR3 protein. The sample shows some 400,000 distinct CDR3 sequences, more than 80% of them seen only once. Sample: CD8+ T cells from PBMCs. The receptors come from a human donor with multiple sclerosis. The CDR3 runs from the conserved cysteine through the conserved F or W. D genes are given only for firm matches. A clone size is listed for some rows: how often the clone was seen (once, few, many), or a class if it is expanded.

TRBD1,TRBJ2-7,.,TRBV30,TGTGCCTGGAGGGGACAGACCTACGAGCAGTACTTC,CAWRGQTYEQYF
.,TRBJ2-7,.,TRBV6-6,TGTGCCAGCAGTTACGAAACTCGGGGAGACTACGAGCAGTACTTC,CASSYETRGDYEQYF
.,TRBJ1-5,.,TRBV20-1,TGCAGTGCAAGGGATTTCAGGGGCGCCAGCAATCAGCCCCAGCATTTT,CSARDFRGASNQPQHF
.,TRBJ1-1,.,TRBV6-1,TGTGCCAGCCGAGGCCGGGGGGCGAGTTGTAGCGCTGAAGCTTTCTTT,CASRGRGASCSAEAFF
TRBD2,TRBJ2-1,.,TRBV7-6,TGTGCCAGCAGCCCGGGGCGGGGGGGCCGTAATGAGCAGTTCTTC,CASSPGRGGRNEQFF
.,TRBJ2-7,.,TRBV5-1,TGCGCCAGCAGCCCGATCGGGGACGAGCAGTACTTC,CASSPIGDEQYF
.,TRBJ2-2,.,TRBV5-8,TGTGCCAGCACGGAAAGGGGAGACACCGGGGAGCTGTTTTTT,CASTERGDTGELFF
.,TRBJ1-1,.,TRBV10-3,TGTGCCATCAGTGAGACTGATAGGCAGGGGAACACTGAAGCTTTCTTT,CAISETDRQGNTEAFF
TRBD2,TRBJ2-3,.,TRBV20-1,TGCAGTGCCCGTATTGCGGGGGGACACACAGATACGCAGTATTTT,CSARIAGGHTDTQYF
TRBD2,TRBJ2-3,.,TRBV11-2,TGTGCCAGCAGCCTCGACCCGGGACTAGCGGGATTAAACACAGATACGCAGTATTTT,CASSLDPGLAGLNTDTQYF
.,TRBJ1-4,.,TRBV28,TGTGCCAGCATCGGCGGCTTTGGGGAACTGTTTTTT,CASIGGFGELFF
TRBD1,TRBJ1-2,.,TRBV27,TGTGCCAGCAGTTTAGTCGGGACAGGGGGTGGCTACACCTTC,CASSLVGTGGGYTF
TRBD1,TRBJ1-5,.,TRBV6-6,TGTGCCAGCAGAGGGACAGTCAATCAGCCCCAGCATTTT,CASRGTVNQPQHF
.,TRBJ2-1,once,TRBV28,TGTGCCAGCAGTTTAATCGGCTACTACAATGAGCAGTTCTTC,CASSLIGYYNEQFF
.,TRBJ2-7,.,TRBV27,TGTGCCAGCAGTTTAAGAGGACGGTCTTACTACGAGCAGTACTTC,CASSLRGRSYYEQYF
.,TRBJ2-7,.,TRBV2,TGTGCCAGCAGTTCCGGTCCCTTTAAAGCCAGCTCCTACGAGCAGTACTTC,CASSSGPFKASSYEQYF
TRBD2,TRBJ2-5,.,TRBV3-1,TGTGCCAGCAGCACTAGCGGGAGAGAGGTTTTGGAGACCCAGTACTTC,CASSTSGREVLETQYF
.,TRBJ2-7,few,TRBV6-5,TGTGCCAGCAGTTACTCGTTTCCTACCTACGAGCAGTACTTC,CASSYSFPTYEQYF
.,TRBJ2-1,.,TRBV30,TGTGCCTGGAGTGTAGAGGCGGACTACTACAATGAGCAGTTCTTC,CAWSVEADYYNEQFF
.,TRBJ1-1,.,TRBV29-1,TGCAGCGTTGGTTTAGCAAACACTGAAGCTTTCTTT,CSVGLANTEAFF
.,TRBJ2-1,once,TRBV2,TGTGCCAGTCCTAGGGGATATGAGCAGTTCTTC,CASPRGYEQFF
.,TRBJ1-5,.,TRBV28,TGTGCCAGCAGTCTTACAGGGCCCTACCCGCCCCAGCATTTT,CASSLTGPYPPQHF
TRBD2,TRBJ2-2,.,TRBV10-3,TGTGCCATCAGTCCTAGCGGGGAGGGGACCGGGGAGCTGTTTTTT,CAISPSGEGTGELFF
.,TRBJ1-3,.,TRBV7-9,TGTGCCAGCAGCTTGGGTATAGCCGGAACCTCTGGAAACACCATATATTTT,CASSLGIAGTSGNTIYF
.,TRBJ1-5,.,TRBV19,TGTGCCAGTAGTAGTTCAGGTATTCTTAGCAATCAGCCCCAGCATTTT,CASSSSGILSNQPQHF
TRBD2,TRBJ2-1,.,TRBV29-1,TGCAGCGTCCGAACTAGCGGGAGAATTCTTTGGGGGCAGTTCTTC,CSVRTSGRILWGQFF
.,TRBJ2-3,.,TRBV14,TGTGCCAGCAGCCAGCAGATTAGCACAGATACGCAGTATTTT,CASSQQISTDTQYF
.,TRBJ1-1,.,TRBV9,TGTGCCAGCAGCGTAGGCTGGAACACTGAAGCTTTCTTT,CASSVGWNTEAFF
.,TRBJ2-7,.,TRBV11-2,TGTGCCAGCAGCCCTAAGGGCCGGGGTGACTACGAGCAGTACTTC,CASSPKGRGDYEQYF
TRBD1,TRBJ2-5,once,TRBV27,TGTGCCAGCAGTCCCGTGACAGGGATTGAGACCCAGTACTTC,CASSPVTGIETQYF
.,TRBJ1-2,once,TRBV11-2,TGTGCCAGCAGCTTAAAGGCTGACAGGACCTATGGCTACACCTTC,CASSLKADRTYGYTF
.,TRBJ2-1,.,TRBV6-5,TGTGCCAGCAGTGGAGGGGGCTCCTACAATGAGCAGTTCTTC,CASSGGGSYNEQFF
TRBD1,TRBJ1-5,.,TRBV6-1,TGTGCCAGCAGTCCACAGGGGGTAAATCAGCCCCAGCATTTT,CASSPQGVNQPQHF
TRBD1,TRBJ2-7,.,TRBV27,TGTGCCAGCAGTTTAGTTCAGGGGGCCCACGAGCAGTACTTC,CASSLVQGAHEQYF
.,TRBJ2-7,.,TRBV24-1,TGTGCCACCAGTTCCCCGGGGCAGTACGAGCAGTACTTC,CATSSPGQYEQYF
.,TRBJ1-1,.,TRBV29-1,TGCAGCGTTGGGGGCGAGTTGCACGTAGGCTACACTGAAGCTTTCTTT,CSVGGELHVGYTEAFF
.,TRBJ2-2,once,TRBV29-1,TGCAGCGTTGCGACAGAGGGCTCGCAATACACCGGGGAGCTGTTTTTT,CSVATEGSQYTGELFF
.,TRBJ2-2,.,TRBV9,TGTGCCAGCAGCGCATCGGACACCGGGGAGCTGTTTTTT,CASSASDTGELFF
TRBD2,TRBJ2-7,few,TRBV6-1,TGTGCCAGCAGCCAAGGGACTAGCGGCTACGAGCAGTACTTC,CASSQGTSGYEQYF
.,TRBJ1-5,.,TRBV6-5,TGTGCCAGCAGTTACTCGAGTGAAAGGAATCAGCCCCAGCATTTT,CASSYSSERNQPQHF
TRBD1,TRBJ2-7,.,TRBV7-9,TGTGCCAGCAGCCCGAGGACAGGGGGCGCCTCCTACGAGCAGTACTTC,CASSPRTGGASYEQYF
.,TRBJ2-7,few,TRBV2,TGTGCCAGCAGTGATTACTCCCGGGCTTACGAGCAGTACTTC,CASSDYSRAYEQYF
.,TRBJ2-7,.,TRBV27,TGTGCCAGCGGGTGGAAACAGCGCTCCTACGAGCAGTACTTC,CASGWKQRSYEQYF
TRBD1,TRBJ1-2,.,TRBV3-1,TGTGCCAGCAGCCCTGGAATCGGACAGGGGGCCGCCCCAATCTATGGCTACACCTTC,CASSPGIGQGAAPIYGYTF
.,TRBJ2-7,.,TRBV4-1,TGCGCCAGCAGCCAAGAGGTCCCACCAAGCTCCTACGAGCAGTACTTC,CASSQEVPPSSYEQYF
.,TRBJ2-2,.,TRBV27,TGTGCCAGCAGTTTAGGGCTAGCGAACGGGGAGCTGTTTTTT,CASSLGLANGELFF